The 19 T cell receptor beta chains in this list originate from one sample, sequenced in a study of blood T cell repertoires in COVID-19. Clones were sequenced by immunoSEQ multiplex PCR, and TCRdb holds only the in-frame ones, with some missing. The sample consists of tens of thousands of clones, around 87% of them appearing once. Sequences were obtained from peripheral blood. The source is a woman of 80 years or more with active or convalescent COVID-19.

The rearrangement uses TRBV28 and TRBJ2-1; D is undetermined. The length of the CDR3 is 15 residues. With 1 base removed from V and 1 base from J, the gap between germline ends came to 8 bases. CDR1 and CDR2 from the germline V gene are MDHEN and SYDVKM. CDR3 coding DNA: TGTGCCAGCAGTTTATTGGGCCTGTCCTACAATGAGCAGTTCTTC. As protein: CASSLLGLSYNEQFF. The full variable domain, in which reference TRBV28 and TRBJ2-1 provide the parts outside the CDR3, is DVKVTQSSRYLVKRTGEKVFLECVQDMDHENMFWYRQDPGLGLRLIYFSYDVKMKEKGDIPEGYSVSREKKERFSLILESASTNQTSMYLCASSLLGLSYNEQFFGPGTRLTVL.

The chain is built from TRBV29-1 and TRBJ1-1; 7 bases line up with TRBD1. Germline CDR1 SQVTM, CDR2 ANQGSEA. The CDR3 covers 13 residues. Trimming took 6 bases from V and 2 from J; bases not matched to a gene: 6. The CDR3 coding sequence is TGCAGCGTCGGAGACAGGGATAACACTGAAGCTTTCTTT. It encodes CSVGDRDNTEAFF.

The chain uses TRBV13 and TRBJ1-5, with D maybe TRBD1 (6 bases). Per germline, CDR1 PRHDT and CDR2 FYEKMQ (reference sequence). Trimming stripped 4 bases from V and 0 bases from J, with 19 bases between. This CDR3 comprises 18 residues. The CDR3 is CASSYSDSPPPSNQPQHF. The CDR3 coding sequence is TGTGCCAGCAGCTATTCGGACAGCCCGCCCCCTAGCAATCAGCCCCAGCATTTT.

This rearrangement joins TRBV18 to TRBJ1-3, with TRBD1 identical over 7 bases. The germline V gene encodes CDR1 KGHSH and CDR2 LQKENI. There are 16 residues in the CDR3. J gave up 0 bases and V 2 bases, and 4 bases lay outside the gene matches. For the CDR3, the DNA is TGTGCCAGCTCACCAAGAAGGGACAGCTCTGGAAACACCATATATTTT. Its translation: CASSPRRDSSGNTIYF.

The chain carries TRBV6-5 and TRBJ1-2; 10 nucleotides line up with TRBD1. This CDR3 is 14 amino acids long. Trimming at V came to 6 bases and at J to 8 bases, leaving 9 bases not matched to a gene. Germline values: CDR1 MNHEY, CDR2 SVGAGI. The CDR3 sequence: CASSPWTGGEGYTF. In DNA, the CDR3 is TGTGCCAGCAGCCCCTGGACAGGGGGGGAGGGCTACACCTTC.

This sequence joins TRBV6-5 and TRBJ1-5; D may be TRBD1 (6 bases). The length of the CDR3 is 14 residues. V lost 6 bases and J 1 base, leaving 10 bases between the germline ends. The germline V gene encodes CDR1 MNHEY and CDR2 SVGAGI. As DNA, the CDR3 is TGTGCCAGCAGCTCTACAGGGAGCAATCAGCCCCAGCATTTT. It is translated as CASSSTGSNQPQHF.

The CDR3 bases are TGTGCCAGCAGTGGAGACAGAACTGGGGCCAACGTCCTGACTTTC. Its translation: CASSGDRTGANVLTF. The chain recombines TRBV3-1 (or the pseudogene TRBV3-2) with TRBJ2-6, with D perhaps TRBD1 (5 bases). Germline CDR1 reads LGHDT; CDR2 reads YNNKEL (reference sequence). This CDR3 has 15 residues. V was pared by 6 bases and J by 2 bases, with 11 bases between.

The DNA of the CDR3 is TGTGCCAGCAGCGCCCGGGCCGGGGACAGGGTTGTCAATGAGCAGTTCTTC. Translated: CASSARAGDRVVNEQFF. The chain carries TRBV7-3 and TRBJ2-1; 9 nucleotides agree with TRBD1. The germline gives CDR1 SGHTA, CDR2 FQGTGA. CDR3 length equals 17 residues. Losses at the gene ends were 5 bases for V and 6 bases for J; bases not matched to a gene: 14. The whole variable domain, filled in from reference TRBV7-3 and TRBJ2-1, reads GAGVSQTPSNKVTEKGKYVELRCDPISGHTALYWYRQSLGQGPEFLIYFQGTGAADDSGLPNDRFFAVRPEGSVSTLKIQRTERGDSAVYLCASSARAGDRVVNEQFFGPGTRLTVL.

The chain uses TRBV5-1 and TRBJ2-3; 12 bases are shared with TRBD1. V shed 3 bases, J shed 7 bases, and the junction held 6 bases outside the gene matches. The CDR3 is 15 residues long. Per germline, CDR1 SGHRS and CDR2 YFSETQ. The CDR3 here is CASSSGTGGSYTQYF. The CDR3 DNA follows: TGCGCCAGCAGCTCCGGGACAGGGGGCTCCTATACGCAGTATTTT.

This chain links TRBV27 with TRBJ2-1; possible D gene TRBD2, 6 bases. Germline CDR1 MNHEY, CDR2 SMNVEV (reference sequence). The ends were cut back, 6 bases at V and 2 bases at J, with 14 bases in the middle. This CDR3 contains 15 residues. The CDR3 nucleotides read TGTGCCAGCAGGGTGGGGGGAGTAGCCTACAATGAGCAGTTCTTC. Translating gives CASRVGGVAYNEQFF.

The V and J genes are TRBV9 and TRBJ2-3; tentative D call: TRBD2 (5 bases). Germline V lookup: CDR1 SGDLS, CDR2 YYNGEE. CDR3 length equals 15 residues. The germline V and J ends were trimmed by 0 bases and 0 bases, with 8 bases remaining between them. The CDR3 region has the DNA TGTGCCAGCAGCGTAGAAGGCGGGAGCACAGATACGCAGTATTTT. Translation: CASSVEGGSTDTQYF. Supplemented by reference TRBV9 and TRBJ2-3, the full variable domain reads DSGVTQTPKHLITATGQRVTLRCSPRSGDLSVYWYQQSLDQGLQFLIQYYNGEERAKGNILERFSAQQFPDLHSELNLSSLELGDSALYFCASSVEGGSTDTQYFGPGTRLTVL.

The gene calls are TRBV28 and TRBJ1-2, with D uncertain. CDR1 and CDR2 from the germline V gene are MDHEN and SYDVKM. Between the trimmed V and J ends, which lost 6 bases and 4 bases, there was a span of 12 bases. The CDR3 is made up of 13 amino acids. The DNA of the CDR3 is TGTGCCAGCAGCCCTACCGGGGTCTATGGCTACACCTTC. The encoded protein is CASSPTGVYGYTF.

There are a few counts of this clone. The V and J genes are TRBV19 and TRBJ1-2; 7 bases are a match to TRBD1. Germline CDR1 reads LNHDA; CDR2 reads SQIVND (reference sequence). This CDR3 is 15 amino acids long. The V and J ends lost 7 bases and 0 bases, in that order; junction bases with no gene match: 8. This CDR3 reads CASNPGQYPNYGYTF. The CDR3 DNA reads TGTGCCAGTAACCCGGGACAGTACCCTAACTATGGCTACACCTTC.

The chain joins TRBV21-1 to TRBJ2-1; the DNA was not compared with TRBD2, the D call given in the table. TRBV21-1 is listed as a pseudogene. This CDR3 has 17 amino acids. CDR3 sequence (DNA): TGTGCCAGCAGCCGAAGGACTAGCGGGAGGGCCTTGGGTGAGCAGTTCTTC. It translates to CASSRRTSGRALGEQFF.

The rearrangement joins TRBV6-5 to TRBJ2-5; D uncertain. V lost 8 bases, J lost 4 bases, and 14 bases lay in between. CDR3 length: 13 residues. Germline CDR1 and CDR2: MNHEY and SVGAGI. The CDR3 nucleotides are TGTGCCAGCCAGCGAACCCGTGTAGAGACCCAGTACTTC. Amino acids: CASQRTRVETQYF.

This clone has just one count. The V call is TRBV30, the J call TRBJ2-1; 10 bases map to TRBD2. The CDR3 length is 16 residues. V was clipped by 1 base and J by 8 bases; unmatched bases: 11. In germline, CDR1 is GTSNPN, CDR2 SVGIG (reference sequence). This chain's CDR3 is CAWSALASGSSYEQFF. The CDR3 coding sequence is TGTGCCTGGAGTGCCCTAGCTAGCGGGAGCTCGTATGAGCAGTTCTTC.

The CDR3 coding sequence is TGTGCCAGCTCACCAGGTGGTAGCGGGAGGACGAATGAGCAGTTCTTC. Protein: CASSPGGSGRTNEQFF. The chain uses TRBV18 and TRBJ2-1, with 10 positions matching TRBD2. The CDR3 totals 16 residues. V lost 2 bases and J lost 7; bases outside the gene matches: 8. Per germline, CDR1 KGHSH and CDR2 LQKENI.

The chain is built from TRBV28 and TRBJ2-7; 8 positions agree with TRBD1. The CDR3 extends over 14 amino acids. J was trimmed by 2 bases and V by 5 bases; bases with no gene match: 5. CDR1 MDHEN and CDR2 SYDVKM come from the germline V gene. The CDR3 reads CASSKQGGTYEQYF. CDR3 DNA sequence: TGTGCCAGCAGTAAACAGGGGGGCACCTACGAGCAGTACTTC.

The chain is built from TRBV2 and TRBJ1-1; a possible D gene is TRBD1 (6 bases). The V gene lost 6 bases and the J gene lost 6 bases, with 17 bases spanning the gap. The CDR3 sequence is 14 residues long. Looked up from germline, CDR1 is SNHLY and CDR2 is FYNNEI. The CDR3 DNA is TGTGCCAGCAGCCGACAGGTCTCTGTATCTGAAGCTTTCTTT. As protein: CASSRQVSVSEAFF.